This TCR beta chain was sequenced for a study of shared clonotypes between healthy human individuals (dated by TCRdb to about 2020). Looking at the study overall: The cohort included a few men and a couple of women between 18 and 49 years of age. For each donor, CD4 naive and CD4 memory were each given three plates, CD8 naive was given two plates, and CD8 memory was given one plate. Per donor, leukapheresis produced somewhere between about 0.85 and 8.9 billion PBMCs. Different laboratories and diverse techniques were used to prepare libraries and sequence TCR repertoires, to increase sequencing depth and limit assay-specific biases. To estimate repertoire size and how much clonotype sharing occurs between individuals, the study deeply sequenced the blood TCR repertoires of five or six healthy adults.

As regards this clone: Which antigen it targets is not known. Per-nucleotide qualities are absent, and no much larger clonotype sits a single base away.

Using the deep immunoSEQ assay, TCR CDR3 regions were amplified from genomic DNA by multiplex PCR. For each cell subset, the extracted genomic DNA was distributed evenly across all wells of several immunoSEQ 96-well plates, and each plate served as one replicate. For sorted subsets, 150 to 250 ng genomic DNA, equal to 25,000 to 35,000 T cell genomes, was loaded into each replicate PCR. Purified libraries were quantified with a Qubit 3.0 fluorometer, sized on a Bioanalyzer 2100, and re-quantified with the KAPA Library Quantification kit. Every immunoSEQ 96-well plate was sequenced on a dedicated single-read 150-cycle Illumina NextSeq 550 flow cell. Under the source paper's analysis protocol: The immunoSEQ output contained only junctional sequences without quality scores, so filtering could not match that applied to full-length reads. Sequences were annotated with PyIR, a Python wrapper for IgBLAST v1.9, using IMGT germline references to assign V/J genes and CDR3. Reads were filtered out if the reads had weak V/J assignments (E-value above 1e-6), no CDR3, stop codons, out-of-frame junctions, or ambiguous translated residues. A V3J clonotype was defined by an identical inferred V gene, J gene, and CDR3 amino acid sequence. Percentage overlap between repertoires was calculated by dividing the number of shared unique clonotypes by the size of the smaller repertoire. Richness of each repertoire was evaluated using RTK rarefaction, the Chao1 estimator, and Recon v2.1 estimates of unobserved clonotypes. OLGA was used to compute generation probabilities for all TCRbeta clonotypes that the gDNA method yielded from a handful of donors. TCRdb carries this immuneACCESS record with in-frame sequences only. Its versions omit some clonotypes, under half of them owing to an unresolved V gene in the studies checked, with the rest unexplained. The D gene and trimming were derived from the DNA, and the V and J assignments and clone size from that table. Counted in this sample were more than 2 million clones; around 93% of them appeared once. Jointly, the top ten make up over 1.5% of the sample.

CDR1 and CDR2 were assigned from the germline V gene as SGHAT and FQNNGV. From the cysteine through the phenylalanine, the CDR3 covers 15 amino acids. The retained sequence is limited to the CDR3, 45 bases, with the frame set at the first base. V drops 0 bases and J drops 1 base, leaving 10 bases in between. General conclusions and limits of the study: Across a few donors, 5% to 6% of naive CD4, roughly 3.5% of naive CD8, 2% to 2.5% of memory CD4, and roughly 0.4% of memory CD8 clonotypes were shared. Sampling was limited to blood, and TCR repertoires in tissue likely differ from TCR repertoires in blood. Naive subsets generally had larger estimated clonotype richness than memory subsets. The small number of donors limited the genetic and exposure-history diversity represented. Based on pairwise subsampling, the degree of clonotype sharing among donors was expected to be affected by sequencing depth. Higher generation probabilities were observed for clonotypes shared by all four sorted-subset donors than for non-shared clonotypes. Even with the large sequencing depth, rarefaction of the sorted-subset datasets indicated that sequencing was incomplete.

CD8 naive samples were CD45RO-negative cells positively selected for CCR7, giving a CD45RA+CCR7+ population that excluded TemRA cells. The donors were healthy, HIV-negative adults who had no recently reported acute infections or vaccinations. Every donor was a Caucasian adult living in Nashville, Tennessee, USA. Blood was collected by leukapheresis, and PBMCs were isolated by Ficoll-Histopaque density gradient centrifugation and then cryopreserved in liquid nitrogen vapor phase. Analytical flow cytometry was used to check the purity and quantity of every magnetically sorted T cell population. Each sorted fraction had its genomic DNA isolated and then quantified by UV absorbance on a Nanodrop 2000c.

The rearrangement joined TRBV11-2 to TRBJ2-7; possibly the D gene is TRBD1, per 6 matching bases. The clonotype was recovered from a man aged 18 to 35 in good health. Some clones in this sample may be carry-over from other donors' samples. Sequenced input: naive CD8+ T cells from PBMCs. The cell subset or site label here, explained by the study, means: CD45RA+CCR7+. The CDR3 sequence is CASSLDLGGSYEQYF. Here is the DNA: TGTGCCAGCAGCTTAGATTTAGGGGGATCCTACGAGCAGTACTTC.